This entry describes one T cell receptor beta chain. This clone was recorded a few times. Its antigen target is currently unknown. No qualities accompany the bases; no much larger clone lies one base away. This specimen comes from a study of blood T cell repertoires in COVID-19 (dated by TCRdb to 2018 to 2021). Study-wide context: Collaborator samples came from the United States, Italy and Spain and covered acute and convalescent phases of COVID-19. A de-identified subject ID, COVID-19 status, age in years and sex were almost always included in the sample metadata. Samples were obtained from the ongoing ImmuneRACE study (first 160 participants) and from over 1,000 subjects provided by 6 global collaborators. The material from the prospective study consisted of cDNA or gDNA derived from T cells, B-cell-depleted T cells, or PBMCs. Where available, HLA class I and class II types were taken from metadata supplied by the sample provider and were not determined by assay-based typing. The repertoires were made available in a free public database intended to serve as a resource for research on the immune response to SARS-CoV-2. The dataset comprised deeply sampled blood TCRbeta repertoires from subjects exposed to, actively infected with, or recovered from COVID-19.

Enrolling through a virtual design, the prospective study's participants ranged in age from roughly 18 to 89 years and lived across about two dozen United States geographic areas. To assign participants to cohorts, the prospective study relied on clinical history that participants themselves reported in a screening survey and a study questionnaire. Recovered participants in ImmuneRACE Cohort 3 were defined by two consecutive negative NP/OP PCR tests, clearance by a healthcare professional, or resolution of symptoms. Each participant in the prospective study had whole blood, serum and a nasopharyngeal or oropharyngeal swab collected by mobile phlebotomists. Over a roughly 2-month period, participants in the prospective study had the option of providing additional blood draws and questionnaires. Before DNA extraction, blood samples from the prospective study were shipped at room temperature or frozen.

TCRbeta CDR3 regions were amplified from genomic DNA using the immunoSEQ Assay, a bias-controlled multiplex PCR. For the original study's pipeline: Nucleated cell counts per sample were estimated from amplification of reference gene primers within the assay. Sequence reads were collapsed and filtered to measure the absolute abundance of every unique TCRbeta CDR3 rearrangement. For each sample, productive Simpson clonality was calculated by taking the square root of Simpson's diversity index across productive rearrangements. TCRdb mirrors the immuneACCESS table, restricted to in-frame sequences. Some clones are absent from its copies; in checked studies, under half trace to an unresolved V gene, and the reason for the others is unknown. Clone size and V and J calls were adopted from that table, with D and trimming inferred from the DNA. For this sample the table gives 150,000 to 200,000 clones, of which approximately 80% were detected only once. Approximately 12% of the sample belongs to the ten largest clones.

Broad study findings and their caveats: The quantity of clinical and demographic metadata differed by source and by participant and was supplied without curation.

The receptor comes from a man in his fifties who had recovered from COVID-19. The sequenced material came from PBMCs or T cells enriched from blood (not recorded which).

The DNA is as follows: TGTGCCAGCAGTGGGGACTCCGGCCCTGGCTACACCTTC. Its product reads: CASSGDSGPGYTF. The V gene is TRBV7-9 and the J gene is TRBJ1-2; possibly the D gene is TRBD1, per 5 matching bases. The CDR3 sequence holds 13 residues, the cysteine and phenylalanine included. Here the CDR3 DNA is all that survives: 39 bases in frame from base 1. For CDR1 and CDR2, the germline V gene (reference sequence) lists SEHNR and FQNEAQ. Relative to germline, V is 6 bases shorter and J is 7 bases shorter, with 15 bases between their ends.